One sample yielded the 22 T cell receptor beta chains listed below, sequenced in a study of OX40 agonist ivuxolimab in advanced cancers. Some clones are missing from TCRdb's copy, which holds only in-frame ones; the method was immunoSEQ multiplex PCR. The sample has tens of thousands of clones; about 83% are singletons. Source: CD4+ or CD8+ T cells sorted from blood, taken in a trial of the OX40 agonist ivuxolimab. These receptors all come from an adult with an advanced solid tumor such as melanoma, head and neck, liver or kidney cancer.

The CDR3 coding sequence is TGCAGTGCCCTCCGGGACTACGAGCAGTACTTC. It specifies CSALRDYEQYF. This rearrangement joins TRBV20-1 to TRBJ2-7; D perhaps matches TRBD2 (5 bases). Germline-derived CDR1 and CDR2 are DFQATT and SNEGSKA (reference sequence). CDR3 length equals 11 residues. The V and J ends lost 6 bases and 3 bases respectively, with 9 bases between them.

This chain uses TRBV11-2 with TRBJ2-1; TRBD2 agrees at 14 bases. The germline V gene encodes CDR1 SGHAT and CDR2 FQNNGV. Unmatched junction bases numbered 4, after V lost 4 bases and J lost 5 bases. CDR3 length equals 16 residues. Here the CDR3 DNA reads TGTGCCAGCAGCTCCCCGGGACTAGCGGGGGACAATGAGCAGTTCTTC. Its translation: CASSSPGLAGDNEQFF.

This clone was counted a single time. A junction boundary mismatches the germline segment, possibly from a read error. The chain is built from TRBV5-4 and TRBJ2-7; TRBD1 or TRBD2 may be the D gene (6 bases each). CDR1 is SGHNT, CDR2 YYREEE, per germline (reference sequence). The CDR3 covers 15 residues. The chain's CDR3 is CAGNLMGAMDYEQCF. For the CDR3, the DNA is TGTGCCGGCAACCTCATGGGGGCAATGGACTACGAGCAGTGCTTC.

The chain joins TRBV7-9 to TRBJ2-5; the match to TRBD1 covers 8 bases. CDR3 size: 16 residues. With V trimmed by 4 bases and J by 4 bases, 11 bases remained unmatched. The germline gives CDR1 SEHNR, CDR2 FQNEAQ (reference sequence). As DNA, the CDR3 is TGTGCCAGCAGCTATCCCCTCACAGGGGGAGGAGAGACCCAGTACTTC. It encodes CASSYPLTGGGETQYF.

The rearrangement uses TRBV30 and TRBJ1-6; D is unclear. The germline CDR1 and CDR2 sequences are GTSNPN and SVGIG (reference sequence). V was pared by 5 bases and J by 7 bases, with 15 bases between. This CDR3 has 14 residues. The CDR3 DNA is TGTGCCTGGGGCCCCAGGAACCCGAATTCACCCCTCCACTTT. Its translation is CAWGPRNPNSPLHF. The full variable domain, rest sourced from reference TRBV30 and TRBJ1-6, is SQTIHQWPATLVQPVGSPLSLECTVEGTSNPNLYWYRQAAGRGLQLLFYSVGIGQISSEVPQNLSASRPQDRQFILSSKKLLLSDSGFYLCAWGPRNPNSPLHFGNGTRLTVT.

This clone was recorded once. V is TRBV28 and J is TRBJ1-2, with 9 bases fitting TRBD1. The CDR3 consists of 13 residues. V shed 11 bases and J 5 bases; nucleotides not matched to a gene: 9. Germline V lookup: CDR1 MDHEN, CDR2 SYDVKM. In DNA form, the CDR3 reads TGTGCCGTCCGTGGACAGGGGACGTATGGCTACACCTTC. Translating it yields CAVRGQGTYGYTF.

V usage is TRBV7-9 and J usage is TRBJ2-7; no clear D. This CDR3 has 12 amino acids. Germline loops: CDR1 SEHNR, CDR2 FQNEAQ (reference sequence). V gave up 5 bases and J gave up 2 bases, with 7 bases separating them. The CDR3 sequence: CASSHATYEQYF. CDR3 DNA sequence: TGTGCCAGCAGCCATGCCACCTACGAGCAGTACTTC.

The CDR3 here is CASSFSPRDRVQKLFF. The CDR3 DNA follows: TGCGCCAGCAGTTTCTCACCCCGGGACAGGGTTCAAAAACTGTTTTTT. The V and J genes are TRBV5-1 and TRBJ1-4; 9 bases line up with TRBD1. The CDR3 contains 16 residues. Trimming at V came to 5 bases and at J to 9 bases, leaving 14 bases not matched to a gene. Germline loops: CDR1 SGHRS, CDR2 YFSETQ.

The chain joins TRBV10-3 to TRBJ2-1, with 8 bases lining up with TRBD2. The junction had 8 bases not matched to a gene; V was cut back by 5 bases and J by 8 bases. The CDR3 is made up of 14 amino acids. Germline CDR1 ENHRY, CDR2 SYGVKD. The CDR3 spells CAISLERELDEQFF. The CDR3 nucleotides are TGTGCCATCAGTCTTGAGCGGGAGTTGGATGAGCAGTTCTTC.

In DNA form, the CDR3 reads TGTGCCAGCAGTAACACAGATACGCAGTATTTT. Translating it yields CASSNTDTQYF. V usage is TRBV27 and J usage is TRBJ2-3; D ambiguous. Trimming removed 5 bases at V and 2 bases at J, with 2 bases between. CDR3 length: 11 amino acids. Germline values: CDR1 MNHEY, CDR2 SMNVEV (reference sequence).

This sequence joins TRBV19 and TRBJ2-2, with a possible D match to TRBD1 (6 bases). CDR1 and CDR2 (germline): LNHDA, SQIVND (reference sequence). The CDR3 loop spans 14 amino acids. V was trimmed by 5 bases and J by 7 bases, leaving 14 bases between them. Here the CDR3 DNA reads TGTGCCAGTAGTCCCAGGGGAAAGCACGGGGAGCTGTTTTTT. It encodes CASSPRGKHGELFF. Full variable domain (rest looked up from reference TRBV19 and TRBJ2-2): DGGITQSPKYLFRKEGQNVTLSCEQNLNHDAMYWYRQDPGQGLRLIYYSQIVNDFQKGDIAEGYSVSREKKESFPLTVTSAQKNPTAFYLCASSPRGKHGELFFGEGSRLTVL.

This sequence joins TRBV30 and TRBJ1-3; D is ambiguous. The V and J ends lost 3 bases and 2 bases respectively, with 11 bases between them. The germline gives CDR1 GTSNPN, CDR2 SVGIG (reference sequence). The CDR3 sequence is 14 residues long. The CDR3 DNA follows: TGTGCCTGGAGGCAACAAGTCGCTGGAAACACCATATATTTT. Its translation: CAWRQQVAGNTIYF.

J is TRBJ2-7 and V is TRBV5-1; 7 positions match TRBD2. Germline V CDR1 and CDR2: SGHRS, YFSETQ. V trimming: 7 bases; J trimming: 6 bases; junction bases outside the gene matches: 13. The CDR3 has 14 residues. This CDR3 reads CASGVAGVLAEQYF. The CDR3 DNA reads TGCGCCAGCGGGGTTGCGGGAGTCTTGGCCGAGCAGTACTTC.

The chain recombines TRBV7-9 with TRBJ2-7; D gene ambiguous. Germline V gives CDR1 SEHNR, CDR2 FQNEAQ (reference sequence). Deletions cut 4 bases from V and 2 bases from J, with 15 bases between. The CDR3 is 15 amino acids. The CDR3 DNA sequence: TGTGCCAGCAGCTCCCCGGTGGATAGAACCTACGAGCAGTACTTC. The encoded protein is CASSSPVDRTYEQYF. The whole variable domain, filled in from reference TRBV7-9 and TRBJ2-7, reads DTGVSQNPRHKITKRGQNVTFRCDPISEHNRLYWYRQTLGQGPEFLTYFQNEAQLEKSRLLSDRFSAERPKGSFSTLEIQRTEQGDSAMYLCASSSPVDRTYEQYFGPGTRLTVT.

This clone came up once. V gene TRBV6-5 combines with J gene TRBJ1-1; weak D call: TRBD1 (6 bases). Germline V lookup: CDR1 MNHEY, CDR2 SVGAGI. This CDR3 contains 13 residues. V lost 5 bases and J 4 bases, leaving 11 bases between the germline ends. The CDR3 DNA is TGTGCCAGCAGTCTCGGGACAACCACTGAAGCTTTCTTT. This gives the protein CASSLGTTTEAFF.

The chain recombines TRBV7-9 with TRBJ2-1; D is possibly TRBD2 (6 bases). V lost 5 bases and J 0 bases, leaving 14 bases between the germline ends. Germline V gives CDR1 SEHNR, CDR2 FQNEAQ (reference sequence). The CDR3 length is 16 residues. The CDR3 reads CASSQGGPHSYNEQFF. The CDR3 DNA reads TGTGCCAGCAGCCAGGGAGGACCGCACTCCTACAATGAGCAGTTCTTC.

The rearrangement links TRBV5-1 to TRBJ2-1; perhaps TRBD1 as D (6 bases). CDR1 SGHRS and CDR2 YFSETQ come from the germline V gene. This CDR3 is built from 13 residues. V was trimmed by 2 bases and J by 9 bases, leaving 12 bases between them. CDR3 amino acids: CASSLEQGSEQFF. For the CDR3, the DNA is TGCGCCAGCAGCTTAGAACAGGGATCTGAGCAGTTCTTC.

The chain carries TRBV6-4 and TRBJ1-1, with D perhaps matching TRBD1 (6 bases). V lost 2 bases and J lost 6, with 13 bases in between. Germline-derived CDR1 and CDR2 are MRHNA and SNTAGT. This CDR3 is built from 14 residues. The CDR3, as DNA: TGTGCCAGCAGTGACGGGGGGGCGTTCTCTGAAGCTTTCTTT. This encodes CASSDGGAFSEAFF.

For the CDR3, the DNA is TGCGCCAGCAGCCAAGGGGGGGCGGGCGAGCAGTACTTC. It codes for CASSQGGAGEQYF. This chain connects TRBV4-1 to TRBJ2-7, with D perhaps TRBD1 or TRBD2 (6 bases each). Germline CDR1 MGHRA, CDR2 YSYEKL. Trimming shortened V by 1 base and J by 6 bases, and 10 bases separated the two germline ends. The CDR3 extends over 13 amino acids.

V gene TRBV5-8 combines with J gene TRBJ1-5, with a possible D match to TRBD1 (5 bases). The V gene's germline CDR1 is SGHTS and CDR2 YDEGEE. V was shortened by 6 bases and J by 7 bases, with 17 bases between the two germline ends. The CDR3 is made up of 14 amino acids. The CDR3 nucleotides read TGTGCCAGCACCCCTCTCAGGGCCGTGCAGCCCCAGCATTTT. Protein product: CASTPLRAVQPQHF. The complete variable domain, with remaining parts taken from reference TRBV5-8 and TRBJ1-5, reads EAGVTQSPTHLIKTRGQQATLRCSPISGHTSVYWYQQALGLGLQFLLWYDEGEERNRGNFPPRFSGRQFPNYSSELNVNALELEDSALYLCASTPLRAVQPQHFGDGTRLSIL.

J is TRBJ2-7 and V is TRBV7-8, with 13 bases that match TRBD2. The CDR3 has 15 amino acids. Per the germline V gene, CDR1 is SGHVS and CDR2 is FQNEAQ. V gave up 4 bases and J gave up 4 bases; unmatched junction bases: 4. Here the CDR3 DNA reads TGTGCCAGCAGCTCCCGGACTAGCGGGAGATACGAGCAGTACTTC. This codes for CASSSRTSGRYEQYF.

The V call is TRBV7-2, the J call TRBJ2-3; D is uncertain. V gave up 1 base and J gave up 3 bases, with 2 bases separating them. The CDR3 consists of 12 residues. CDR1 and CDR2 (germline): SGHTA, FQGNSA. CDR3 region: CASSLGTDTQYF. CDR3 nucleotide sequence: TGTGCCAGCAGCTTAGGAACAGATACGCAGTATTTT.